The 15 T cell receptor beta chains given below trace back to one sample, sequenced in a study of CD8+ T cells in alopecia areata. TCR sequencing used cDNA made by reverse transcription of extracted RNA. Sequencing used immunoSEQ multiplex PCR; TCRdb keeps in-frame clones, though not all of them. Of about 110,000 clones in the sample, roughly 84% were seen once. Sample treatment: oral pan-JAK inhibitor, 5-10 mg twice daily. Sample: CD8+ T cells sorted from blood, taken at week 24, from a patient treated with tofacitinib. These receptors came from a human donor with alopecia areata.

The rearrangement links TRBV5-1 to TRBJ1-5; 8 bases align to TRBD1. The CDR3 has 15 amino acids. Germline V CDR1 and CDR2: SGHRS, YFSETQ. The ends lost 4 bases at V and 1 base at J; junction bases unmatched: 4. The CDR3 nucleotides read TGCGCCAGCAGCCTTAGGACAGGGAGCAATCAGCCCCAGCATTTT. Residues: CASSLRTGSNQPQHF.

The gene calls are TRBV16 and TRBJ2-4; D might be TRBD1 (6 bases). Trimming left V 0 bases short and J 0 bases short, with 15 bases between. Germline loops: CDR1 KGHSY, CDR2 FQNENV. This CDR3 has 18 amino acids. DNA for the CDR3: TGTGCCAGCAGCCAATCCTACAGGGATACACTAGCCAAAAACATTCAGTACTTC. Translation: CASSQSYRDTLAKNIQYF.

The CDR3 nucleotides read TGTGCCAGCAGCCCAAACGCCGGGTCTGCTTTCTTT. Residues: CASSPNAGSAFF. The rearrangement links TRBV11-1 to TRBJ1-1; D not resolved. CDR1 and CDR2 from the germline V gene are SGHAT and FQDESV (reference sequence). V gave up 5 bases and J gave up 11 bases, with 15 bases separating them. This CDR3 contains 12 residues.

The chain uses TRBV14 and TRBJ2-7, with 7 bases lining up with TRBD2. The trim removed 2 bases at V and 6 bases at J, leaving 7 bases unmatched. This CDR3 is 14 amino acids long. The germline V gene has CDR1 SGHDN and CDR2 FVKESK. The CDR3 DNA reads TGTGCCAGCAGCCAACTGAGCGGGGCCCGCGAGCAGTACTTC. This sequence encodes CASSQLSGAREQYF.

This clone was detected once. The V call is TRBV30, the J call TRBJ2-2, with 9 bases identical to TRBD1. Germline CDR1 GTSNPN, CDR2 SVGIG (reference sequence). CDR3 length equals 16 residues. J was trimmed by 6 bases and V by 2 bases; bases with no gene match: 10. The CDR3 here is CAWSSGTGRFSGELFF. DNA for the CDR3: TGTGCCTGGAGTTCCGGGACAGGGAGGTTCTCCGGGGAGCTGTTTTTT.

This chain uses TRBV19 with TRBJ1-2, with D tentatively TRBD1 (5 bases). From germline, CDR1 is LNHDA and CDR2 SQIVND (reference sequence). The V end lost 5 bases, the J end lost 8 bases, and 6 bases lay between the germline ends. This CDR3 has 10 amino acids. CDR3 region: CASSRGGYTF. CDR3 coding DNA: TGTGCCAGTAGTCGGGGCGGCTACACCTTC.

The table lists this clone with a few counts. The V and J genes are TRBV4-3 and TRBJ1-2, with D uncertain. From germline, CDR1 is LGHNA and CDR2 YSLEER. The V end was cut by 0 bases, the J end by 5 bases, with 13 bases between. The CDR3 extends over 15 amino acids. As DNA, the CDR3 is TGCGCCAGCAGCCAAGAAAATCCCGACATATATGGCTACACCTTC. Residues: CASSQENPDIYGYTF.

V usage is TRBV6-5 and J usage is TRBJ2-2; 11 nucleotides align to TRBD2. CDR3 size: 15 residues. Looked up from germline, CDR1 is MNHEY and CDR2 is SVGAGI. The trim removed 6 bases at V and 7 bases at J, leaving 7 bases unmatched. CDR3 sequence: CASSRSSGGNGELFF. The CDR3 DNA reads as TGTGCCAGCAGCCGCTCTAGCGGGGGGAACGGGGAGCTGTTTTTT.

The CDR3 DNA is TGTGCCAGCACCAAACAATTACTAGCCTACACAGATACGCAGTATTTT. Protein sequence: CASTKQLLAYTDTQYF. The J gene is TRBJ2-3, the V gene TRBV7-9; a possible D gene is TRBD2 (6 bases). Trimming took off 7 bases at V and 2 bases at J, with 19 bases between the two ends. The CDR3 length is 16 residues. The germline gives CDR1 SEHNR, CDR2 FQNEAQ (reference sequence).

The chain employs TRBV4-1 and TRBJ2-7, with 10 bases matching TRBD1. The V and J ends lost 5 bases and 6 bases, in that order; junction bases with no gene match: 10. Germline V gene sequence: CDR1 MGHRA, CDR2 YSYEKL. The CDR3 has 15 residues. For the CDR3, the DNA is TGCGCCAGCAGCTTCCCGGGACAGGGGATTTCCGAGCAGTACTTC. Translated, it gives CASSFPGQGISEQYF.

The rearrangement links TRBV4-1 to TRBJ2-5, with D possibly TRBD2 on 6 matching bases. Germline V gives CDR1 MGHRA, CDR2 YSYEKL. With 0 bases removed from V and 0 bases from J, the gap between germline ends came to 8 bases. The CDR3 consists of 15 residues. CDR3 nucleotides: TGCGCCAGCAGCCAAGAGGGGAGGTACCAAGAGACCCAGTACTTC. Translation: CASSQEGRYQETQYF.

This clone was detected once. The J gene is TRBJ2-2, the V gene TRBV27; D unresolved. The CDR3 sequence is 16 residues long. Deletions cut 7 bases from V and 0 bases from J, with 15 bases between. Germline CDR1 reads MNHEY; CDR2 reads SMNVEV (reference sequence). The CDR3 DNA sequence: TGTGCCAGCACTGAGGTGACGGCTTCGAACACCGGGGAGCTGTTTTTT. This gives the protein CASTEVTASNTGELFF.

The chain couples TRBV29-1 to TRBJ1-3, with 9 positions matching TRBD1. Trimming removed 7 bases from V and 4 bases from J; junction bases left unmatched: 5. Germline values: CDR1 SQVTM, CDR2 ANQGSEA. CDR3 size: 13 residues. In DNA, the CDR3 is TGCAGCGCACAGGGGGCGACCGGAAACACCATATATTTT. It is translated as CSAQGATGNTIYF.

The CDR3 DNA reads as TGTGCCTCCGGCGTAGGGGGTGGCTATGGCTACACCTTC. Its translation: CASGVGGGYGYTF. J is TRBJ1-2 and V is TRBV27; maybe TRBD1 (6 bases). CDR3 size: 13 residues. Germline V gene data show CDR1 as MNHEY and CDR2 as SMNVEV (reference sequence). Trimming took off 11 bases at V and 4 bases at J, with 17 bases between the two ends.

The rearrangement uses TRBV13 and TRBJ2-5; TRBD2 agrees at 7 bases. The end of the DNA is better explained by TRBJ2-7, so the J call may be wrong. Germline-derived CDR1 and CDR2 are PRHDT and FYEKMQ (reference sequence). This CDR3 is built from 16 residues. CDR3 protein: CASSLDGGGPVYEQYF. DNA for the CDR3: TGTGCCAGCAGCTTAGACGGCGGGGGACCAGTCTACGAGCAGTACTTC.